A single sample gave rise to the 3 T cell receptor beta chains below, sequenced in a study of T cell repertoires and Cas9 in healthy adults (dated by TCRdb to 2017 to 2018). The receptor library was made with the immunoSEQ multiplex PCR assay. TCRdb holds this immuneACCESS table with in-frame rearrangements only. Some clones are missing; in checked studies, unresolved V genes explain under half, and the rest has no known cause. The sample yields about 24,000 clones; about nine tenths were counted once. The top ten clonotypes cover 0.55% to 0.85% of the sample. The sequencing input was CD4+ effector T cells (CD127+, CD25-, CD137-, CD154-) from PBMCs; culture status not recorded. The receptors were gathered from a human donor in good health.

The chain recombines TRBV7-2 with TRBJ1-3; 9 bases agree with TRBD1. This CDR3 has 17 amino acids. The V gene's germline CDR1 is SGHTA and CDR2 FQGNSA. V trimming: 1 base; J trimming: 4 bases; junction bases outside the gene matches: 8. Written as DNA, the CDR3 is TGTGCCAGCAGCTTAGGCCCACAGGGGGCTGAAGGAAACACCATATATTTT. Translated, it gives CASSLGPQGAEGNTIYF. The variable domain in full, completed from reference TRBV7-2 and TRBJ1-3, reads GAGVSQSPSNKVTEKGKDVELRCDPISGHTALYWYRQSLGQGLEFLIYFQGNSAPDKSGLPSDRFSAERTGGSVSTLTIQRTQQEDSAVYLCASSLGPQGAEGNTIYFGEGSWLTVV.

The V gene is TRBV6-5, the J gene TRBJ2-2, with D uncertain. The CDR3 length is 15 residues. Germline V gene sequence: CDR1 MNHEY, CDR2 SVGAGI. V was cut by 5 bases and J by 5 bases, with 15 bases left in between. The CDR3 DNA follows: TGTGCCAGCAGTCGGCCGGGCGTTGGGACCGGGGAGCTGTTTTTT. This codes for CASSRPGVGTGELFF.

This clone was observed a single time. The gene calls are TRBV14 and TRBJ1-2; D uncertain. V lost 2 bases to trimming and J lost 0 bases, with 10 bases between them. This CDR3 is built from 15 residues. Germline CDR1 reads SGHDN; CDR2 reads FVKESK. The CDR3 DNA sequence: TGTGCCAGCAGCCAATCCCTACAGACTAACTATGGCTACACCTTC. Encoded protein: CASSQSLQTNYGYTF.